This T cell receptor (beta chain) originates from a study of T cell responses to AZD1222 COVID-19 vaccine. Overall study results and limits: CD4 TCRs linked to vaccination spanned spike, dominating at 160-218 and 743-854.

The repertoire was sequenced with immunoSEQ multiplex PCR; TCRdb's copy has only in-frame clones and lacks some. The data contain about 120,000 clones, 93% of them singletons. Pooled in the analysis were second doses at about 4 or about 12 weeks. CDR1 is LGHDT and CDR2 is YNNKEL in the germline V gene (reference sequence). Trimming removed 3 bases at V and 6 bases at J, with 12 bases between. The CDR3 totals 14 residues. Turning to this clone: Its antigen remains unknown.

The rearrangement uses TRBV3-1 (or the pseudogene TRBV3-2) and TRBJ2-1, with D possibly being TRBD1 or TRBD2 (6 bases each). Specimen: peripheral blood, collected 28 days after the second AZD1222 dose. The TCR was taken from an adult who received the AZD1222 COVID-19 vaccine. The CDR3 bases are TGTGCCAGCAGCCATTTGGGGGGCTTCAATGAGCAGTTCTTC. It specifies CASSHLGGFNEQFF.